The 15 T cell receptor beta chains given below trace back to one sample, sequenced in a study of blood T cell repertoires in COVID-19. TCRdb keeps only in-frame clones here, not all; method: immunoSEQ multiplex PCR. The sample shows roughly 300,000 clones, roughly 86% of them seen only once. The source material was PBMCs or T cells enriched from blood (not recorded which). The receptors here all came from a woman younger than 45 who had recovered from COVID-19.

This clone was detected once. The chain combines TRBV18 with TRBJ1-2; a weak D match, TRBD1 (6 bases). In germline, CDR1 is KGHSH, CDR2 LQKENI. V was shortened by 0 bases and J by 4 bases, with 12 bases between the two germline ends. The CDR3 contains 15 residues. The CDR3 region has the DNA TGTGCCAGCTCACCACCACAGGGCCCGAGCTATGGCTACACCTTC. This codes for CASSPPQGPSYGYTF. Complete variable domain (other parts from reference TRBV18 and TRBJ1-2): NAGVMQNPRHLVRRRGQEARLRCSPMKGHSHVYWYRQLPEEGLKFMVYLQKENIIDESGMPKERFSAEFPKEGPSILRIQQVVRGDSAAYFCASSPPQGPSYGYTFGSGTRLTVV.

A single count supports this clone. This rearrangement joins TRBV30 to TRBJ1-2; 9 positions agree with TRBD1. The CDR3 spans 14 residues. Germline V CDR1 and CDR2: GTSNPN, SVGIG (reference sequence). The V gene end was trimmed by 0 bases and the J gene end by 4 bases; junction bases not matched to a gene: 3. The CDR3 sequence is CAWSVGTGTYGYTF. In DNA form, the CDR3 reads TGTGCCTGGAGTGTAGGGACAGGGACCTATGGCTACACCTTC.

The rearrangement uses TRBV12-3 or TRBV12-4 and TRBJ2-7; a weak D match, TRBD2 (5 bases). The V end was cut by 5 bases, the J end by 5 bases, with 7 bases between. The CDR3 sequence is 11 residues long. CDR3 loop: CASSAGNEQYF. The DNA of the CDR3 is TGTGCCAGCAGTGCCGGGAACGAGCAGTACTTC.

This clone occurred a few times. The chain employs TRBV4-3 and TRBJ1-3; no definite D call. The V end was cut by 5 bases, the J end by 6 bases, with 17 bases between. The CDR3 has 15 residues. Germline V gives CDR1 LGHNA, CDR2 YSLEER. The CDR3 DNA sequence: TGCGCCAGCAGCGTCACTCCGGGTGGAGTAAACACCATATATTTT. Amino acids: CASSVTPGGVNTIYF.

The count of this clone is one. This rearrangement joins TRBV6-1 to TRBJ1-1, with D unclear. CDR1 MNHNS and CDR2 SASEGT come from the germline V gene. The ends were cut back, 2 bases at V and 1 base at J, with 8 bases in the middle. This CDR3 contains 14 residues. CDR3 sequence (DNA): TGTGCCAGCAGTGAAACGGTGAGGAACACTGAAGCTTTCTTT. It codes for CASSETVRNTEAFF.

The V and J genes are TRBV18 and TRBJ1-2; 10 bases are shared with TRBD1. The V gene's germline CDR1 is KGHSH and CDR2 LQKENI. The junction had 6 bases not matched to a gene; V was cut back by 8 bases and J by 6 bases. The CDR3 covers 13 residues. CDR3 amino acids: CASRSDRGDGYTF. The CDR3 DNA reads TGTGCCAGCCGATCGGACAGGGGGGATGGCTACACCTTC.

Of note for this clone: Other DNA sequences in this specimen translate into the identical CDR3. V and J are TRBV7-2 and TRBJ2-5, with D tentatively TRBD2 (5 bases). There are 13 residues in the CDR3. V was cut by 0 bases and J by 4 bases, with 6 bases left in between. Germline CDR1 is SGHTA and CDR2 is FQGNSA. The DNA of the CDR3 is TGTGCCAGCAGCTTAGCACGGGGAGAGACCCAGTACTTC. Its protein product is CASSLARGETQYF.

This chain uses TRBV19 with TRBJ2-1; TRBD1 matches 8 bases. V trimming: 7 bases; J trimming: 8 bases; junction bases outside the gene matches: 10. The germline V gene has CDR1 LNHDA and CDR2 SQIVND (reference sequence). The CDR3 contains 14 residues. CDR3 sequence: CASKTGAFTDEQFF. In nucleotides, the CDR3 is TGTGCCAGTAAGACAGGGGCCTTTACGGATGAGCAGTTCTTC.

The rearrangement joins TRBV20-1 to TRBJ1-1; the D gene is possibly TRBD1 (5 bases). Germline V gene data show CDR1 as DFQATT and CDR2 as SNEGSKA (reference sequence). The CDR3 spans 14 residues. The V gene lost 3 bases and the J gene lost 9 bases, with 20 bases spanning the gap. CDR3 nucleotide sequence: TGCAGTGCTAGTCAGGCCAGGGCCTGGAACAAAGCTTTCTTT. Translated, it gives CSASQARAWNKAFF.

The chain has TRBV6-4 and TRBJ2-1; the match to TRBD2 covers 9 bases. CDR3 length: 15 residues. V shed 7 bases, J shed 9 bases, and the junction held 13 bases outside the gene matches. The germline CDR1 and CDR2 sequences are MRHNA and SNTAGT. CDR3 nucleotide sequence: TGTGCCAGCATCAGACTCGGGACTAGCCTGAGTGAGCAGTTCTTC. Protein: CASIRLGTSLSEQFF.

The table lists this clone with a count of one. V and J are TRBV5-1 and TRBJ2-7, with TRBD1 as a possible D gene (6 bases). The CDR3 consists of 14 residues. Trimming took off 4 bases at V and 0 bases at J, with 11 bases between the two ends. Germline V gene lookup returns CDR1 SGHRS and CDR2 YFSETQ. The CDR3 sequence: CASSPVRGSYEQYF. CDR3 bases: TGCGCCAGCAGCCCGGTCAGGGGCTCCTACGAGCAGTACTTC.

The chain joins TRBV19 to TRBJ1-1; 10 bases align to TRBD1. CDR1 and CDR2 from the germline V gene are LNHDA and SQIVND (reference sequence). CDR3 length: 13 amino acids. V was pared by 6 bases and J by 5 bases, with 3 bases of the junction left unmatched. CDR3 DNA: TGTGCCAGTAGCCCGGGACAGGGGACTGAAGCTTTCTTT. Translation: CASSPGQGTEAFF.

V gene TRBV25-1 combines with J gene TRBJ1-1; 8 bases match TRBD1. Germline CDR1 reads MGHDK; CDR2 reads SYGVNS. The CDR3 sequence is 13 residues long. Unmatched junction bases numbered 4, after V lost 8 bases and J lost 2 bases. The chain's CDR3 is CASFGQGNTEAFF. The CDR3 nucleotides are TGTGCCAGCTTTGGACAGGGAAACACTGAAGCTTTCTTT. The variable domain in full, with the rest retrieved from reference TRBV25-1 and TRBJ1-1, is EADIYQTPRYLVIGTGKKITLECSQTMGHDKMYWYQQDPGMELHLIHYSYGVNSTEKGDLSSESTVSRIRTEHFPLTLESARPSHTSQYLCASFGQGNTEAFFGQGTRLTVV.

J is TRBJ1-3 and V is TRBV5-5; TRBD1 aligns across 7 bases. Germline values: CDR1 SGHKS, CDR2 YYEKEE (reference sequence). The CDR3 is 16 residues long. The junction had 5 bases not matched to a gene; V was cut back by 1 base and J by 1 base. The CDR3 DNA sequence: TGTGCCAGCAGCTTGAACAGGGGTCCTTCTGGAAACACCATATATTTT. Protein product: CASSLNRGPSGNTIYF.

This chain joins TRBV3-1 (or the pseudogene TRBV3-2) and TRBJ1-2; D is possibly TRBD1 (5 bases). Trimming cost V 4 bases and J 6 bases, with 12 bases left between them. Germline CDR1 is LGHDT and CDR2 is YNNKEL (reference sequence). There are 13 residues in the CDR3. CDR3 sequence reads: CASSPRVRDGYTF. The DNA of the CDR3 is TGTGCCAGCAGCCCCAGGGTAAGAGATGGCTACACCTTC.